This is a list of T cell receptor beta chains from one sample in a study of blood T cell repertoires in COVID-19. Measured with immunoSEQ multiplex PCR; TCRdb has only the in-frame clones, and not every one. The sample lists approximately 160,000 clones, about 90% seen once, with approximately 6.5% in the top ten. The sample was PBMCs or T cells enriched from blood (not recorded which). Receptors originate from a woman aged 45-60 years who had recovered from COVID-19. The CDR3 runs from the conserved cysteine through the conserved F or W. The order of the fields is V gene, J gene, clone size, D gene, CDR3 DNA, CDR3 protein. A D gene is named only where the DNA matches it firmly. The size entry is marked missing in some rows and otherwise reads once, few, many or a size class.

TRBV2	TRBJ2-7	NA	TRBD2	TGTGCCAGCTCCGGGACTAGCGTCTCCTACGAGCAGTACTTC	CASSGTSVSYEQYF
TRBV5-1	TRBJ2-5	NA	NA	TGCGCCAGCAGCTTGGCCCGACAGGCTGAGACCCAGTACTTC	CASSLARQAETQYF
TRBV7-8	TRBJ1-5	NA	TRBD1	TGTGCCAGCAGCTTAATGGGGACAGGGAATCAGCCCCAGCATTTT	CASSLMGTGNQPQHF
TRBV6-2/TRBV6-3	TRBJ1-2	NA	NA	TGTGCCAGCAGTTACTTCCTCTACTACACCTTC	CASSYFLYYTF
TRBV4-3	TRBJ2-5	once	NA	TGCGCCAGCAGCCAAGACGGCCTAAGGTTTACGATGGGGGCGGTCCAAGAGACCCAGTACTTC	CASSQDGLRFTMGAVQETQYF
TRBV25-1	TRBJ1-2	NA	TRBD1	TGTGCCAGTCGTTCGACCGGGACAGCTAACTATGGCTACACCTTC	CASRSTGTANYGYTF
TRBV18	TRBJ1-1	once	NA	TGTGCCAGCTCACCACGGGGCTCGAGGTTTGCTGAAGCTTTCTTT	CASSPRGSRFAEAFF
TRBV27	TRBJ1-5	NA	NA	TGTGCCAGCAGTTTATCGGCTTACACGCGGAGCAATCAGCCCCAGCATTTT	CASSLSAYTRSNQPQHF
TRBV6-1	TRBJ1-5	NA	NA	TGTGCCAGCAGTGAATGGGGCAGGGGACAGCCCCAGCATTTT	CASSEWGRGQPQHF
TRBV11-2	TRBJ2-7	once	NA	TGTGCCAGCAGCTTCGGCGGCTACGAGCAGTACTTC	CASSFGGYEQYF
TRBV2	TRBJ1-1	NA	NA	TGTGCCAGCATGGCAGGGCCGAACACTGAAGCTTTCTTT	CASMAGPNTEAFF
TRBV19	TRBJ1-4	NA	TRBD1	TGTGCCAGTAGGCCCGGGGCAGGGGGCCCTAATGAAAAACTGTTTTTT	CASRPGAGGPNEKLFF
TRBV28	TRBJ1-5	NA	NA	TGTGCCAGCAGTTTAGTGGCAAAACATCAGCCCCAGCATTTT	CASSLVAKHQPQHF
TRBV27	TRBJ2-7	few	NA	TGTGCCAGCAGTTTAGGGCCCTTCTACGAGCAGTACTTC	CASSLGPFYEQYF
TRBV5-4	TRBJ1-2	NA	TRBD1	TGTGCCAGCAGCTGGGACAGGGGTGGAAAATATGGCTACACCTTC	CASSWDRGGKYGYTF
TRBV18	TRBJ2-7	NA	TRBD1	TGTGCCAGCTCATTAACAGGGGCCAACGAGCAGTACTTC	CASSLTGANEQYF
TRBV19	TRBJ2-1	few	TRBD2	TGTGCCAGTAGTATAGGGTCGGCTAGCGGGAGTCGCGATGAGCAGTTCTTC	CASSIGSASGSRDEQFF
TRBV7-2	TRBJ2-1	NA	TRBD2	TGTGCCAGCAGCTTAACCCCTCTAGCGGGAGTTGAGCAGTTCTTC	CASSLTPLAGVEQFF
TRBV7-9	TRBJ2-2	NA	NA	TGTGCCAGCAGATCCTCAGCGGGCCTTAACACCGGGGAGCTGTTTTTT	CASRSSAGLNTGELFF
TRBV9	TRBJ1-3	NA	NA	TGTGCCAGCAGCTCCCCCAAACCGGGCTCTGGAAACACCATATATTTT	CASSSPKPGSGNTIYF
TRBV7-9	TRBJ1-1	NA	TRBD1	TGTGCCAGCAGCTTTTCCGGGACAGGGCTGAACACTGAAGCTTTCTTT	CASSFSGTGLNTEAFF
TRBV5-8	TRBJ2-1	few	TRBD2	TGTGCCAGCAGCCCTAGCGGAAACAATGAGCAGTTCTTC	CASSPSGNNEQFF
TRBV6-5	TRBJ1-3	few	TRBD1	TGTGCCAGCAGTTACAGGGACAGGGGGACTGGAAACACCATATATTTT	CASSYRDRGTGNTIYF
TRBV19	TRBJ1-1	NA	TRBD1	TGTGCCAGTAGTGTTTCCAGGGGGCCGGTGGACACTGAAGCTTTCTTT	CASSVSRGPVDTEAFF
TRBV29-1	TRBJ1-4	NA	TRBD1	TGCAGCGTTGCCTTGACAGGGGCTCCTGAAAAACTGTTTTTT	CSVALTGAPEKLFF
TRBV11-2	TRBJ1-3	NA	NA	TGTGCCAGCAGCTTTACGGGACGGGGGAACTCTGGAAACACCATATATTTT	CASSFTGRGNSGNTIYF
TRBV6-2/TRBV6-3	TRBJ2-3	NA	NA	TGTGCCAGCAGCCTATGGGAGGGCACAGATACGCAGTATTTT	CASSLWEGTDTQYF
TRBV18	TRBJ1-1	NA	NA	TGTGCCAGCTCACCTGGACAGAACACTGAAGCTTTCTTT	CASSPGQNTEAFF
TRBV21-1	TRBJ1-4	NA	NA	TGTGCCAGCAGCAAGGTCAGGGCTAATGAAAAACTGTTTTTT	CASSKVRANEKLFF
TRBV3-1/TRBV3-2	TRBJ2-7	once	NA	TGTGCCAGCAGCTCCCCGCGGGGCCTCTCCTACGAGCAGTACTTC	CASSSPRGLSYEQYF
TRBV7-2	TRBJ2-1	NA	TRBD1	TGTGCCAGCAGCTCTCAAGGCGCGACAGGGACCAATGAGCAGTTCTTC	CASSSQGATGTNEQFF
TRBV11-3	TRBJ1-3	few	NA	TGTGCCAGCAGCTTAGATGGACGGGGGAGAGGAAACACCATATATTTT	CASSLDGRGRGNTIYF
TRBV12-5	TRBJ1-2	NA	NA	TGTGCTAGTGGAATTACCTTGGGGGGGGCGGGTAACTATGGCTACACCTTC	CASGITLGGAGNYGYTF
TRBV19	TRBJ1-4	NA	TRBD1	TGTGCCAGTAGCCGTGGGACAGGCGCTGAAAAACTGTTTTTT	CASSRGTGAEKLFF
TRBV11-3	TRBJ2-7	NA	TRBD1	TGTGCCAGCAGCTTAGACTACGGGACAGGTGCCTACGAGCAGTACTTC	CASSLDYGTGAYEQYF
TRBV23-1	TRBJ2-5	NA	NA	TGCGCCAGCCCAGGGGCTGCCCAAGAGACCCAGTACTTC	CASPGAAQETQYF
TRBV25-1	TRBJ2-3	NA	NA	TGTGCCAGCAGTGAACACAGGGTAGGCACAGATACGCAGTATTTT	CASSEHRVGTDTQYF